The source of this T cell receptor beta chain is a study of CD8+CD57+ T cells in acquired aplastic anemia. Turning to the study itself: Mean DNA quantity obtained from sorted CD4+ and CD8+ cells was 3.2 ug.

It was genomic DNA that served as the template for profiling TCR beta VDJ and CDR3. TCRdb ran MiXCR on the reads and lists one entry per CDR3 protein. The sample records hundreds of thousands of distinct CDR3 sequences, roughly a third being singletons. CDR3 length equals 12 residues. Germline assignment: CDR1 SEHNR and CDR2 FQNEAQ (reference sequence). The V gene lost 3 bases and the J gene lost 9 bases, with 9 bases spanning the gap. Study-level findings and limits: Common to patients and controls were twenty-nine CD8+ CDR3 sequences.

Patients picked for sequencing had shown CD8+CD57+ cell expansion detected by flow cytometry. In its sample, this clonotype was seen many times. Its target is unknown. What was sequenced was sorted CD4+, CD8+, or CD8+CD57+ T cells (not recorded which) from PBMCs. This receptor was obtained from a human donor with aplastic anemia. The V gene is TRBV7-9, the J gene TRBJ1-5; D uncertain. CDR3 loop: CASSLGSGPQHF. The CDR3 DNA reads as TGTGCCAGCAGCTTGGGTAGCGGGCCCCAGCATTTT.